This T cell receptor beta chain was observed in a study of cytomegalovirus exposure and HLA in healthy donors. Study observations and caveats: Rare TCR sequences dominated, though some public TCRs recurred in many donors. The study listed 150 to 200 cytomegalovirus-associated TCR beta chains. One later analysis, an examination of the roughly 130 validation repertoires, found that first-cohort TCR clusters tended to co-occur in them.

V lost 4 bases, J lost 0 bases, and 4 bases stayed unmatched. CDR1 LGHNA and CDR2 YNFKEQ come from the germline V gene. There are 16 residues in the CDR3. Assay used: immunoSEQ multiplex PCR; TCRdb lists only in-frame clones, some missing. This sample has roughly 150,000 clones; around four fifths occur once, and the top ten carry under 2.5%. Regarding this clone: What it recognizes is unknown.

The approximately 120-subject validation cohort, separate from the approximately 670-subject first cohort, included the donors. Input material: PBMCs. V and J are TRBV4-2 and TRBJ2-5; 11 bases match TRBD2. The receptor was derived from a man younger than 45 in good health and CMV-seropositive. The CDR3 nucleotides read TGTGCCAGCAGCCCCAGGACTAGCGGGTACCAAGAGACCCAGTACTTC. This translates into CASSPRTSGYQETQYF.